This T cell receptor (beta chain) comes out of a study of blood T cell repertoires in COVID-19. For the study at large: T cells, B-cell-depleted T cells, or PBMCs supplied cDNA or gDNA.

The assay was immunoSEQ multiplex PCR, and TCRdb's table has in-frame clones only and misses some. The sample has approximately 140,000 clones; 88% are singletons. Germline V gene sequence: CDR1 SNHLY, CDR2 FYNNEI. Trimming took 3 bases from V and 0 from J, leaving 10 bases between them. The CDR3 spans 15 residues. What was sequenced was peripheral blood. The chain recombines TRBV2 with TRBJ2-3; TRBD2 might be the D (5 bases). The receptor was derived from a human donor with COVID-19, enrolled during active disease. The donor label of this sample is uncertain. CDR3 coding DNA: TGTGCCAGCAGTGATTGGCGACTAAGCACAGATACGCAGTATTTT. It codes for CASSDWRLSTDTQYF.